The next 21 T cell receptor gamma chains were all read from a single sample in a study of Vδ1+ human thymocytes. Study outcomes and limitations: Thymic TRG and TRD repertoires appeared highly polyclonal.

What these receptors recognize is not known. RNA was extracted from the cells and then reverse transcribed. CDR3 amplicons came from multiplex PCR with pooled V-gene forward and constant-region reverse primers. TCRdb reanalysed the multiplex PCR reads via CATT. The sample carries approximately 9,400 gamma-chain clones, approximately 55% recorded once. Sequenced: Vdelta1+ gamma-delta thymocytes from the thymus. As for subset: FACS-sorted CD3+ TCRalphabeta- TCRVdelta1+ TCRVdelta2- thymocytes. These receptors all come from a girl less than two years old who had congenital heart surgery.

The chain combines TRGV9 with TRGJ1 or TRGJ2. Since TCRdb gives no J gene, matching the DNA to germline was used here to assign it. This CDR3 has 11 amino acids. Looked up from germline, CDR1 is GITISATS and CDR2 is ISYDGTV (reference sequence). Trimming cost V 4 bases and J 9 bases; bases outside gene matches: 6. As DNA, the CDR3 is TGTGCCTTGTGGGATCCCACTAAGAAACTCTTT. The encoded protein is CALWDPTKKLF.

V is TRGV2 and J is TRGJ1 or TRGJ2. TCRdb carries no J gene annotation; the J gene was assigned here by matching the DNA with germline. Germline loops: CDR1 EGSNGY, CDR2 YDSYNSKV. V dropped 0 bases and J dropped 6; count of bases not matched to a gene: 8. The CDR3 is 14 amino acids. The CDR3 is CATWDGRKCYKKLF. CDR3 DNA sequence: TGTGCCACCTGGGACGGGCGTAAATGTTATAAGAAACTCTTT.

To note about this clone: Compared with germline, one end of the junction differs, possibly owing to a read error. V usage is TRGV4 and J usage is TRGJ1 or TRGJ2. No J gene was available from TCRdb, and it was assigned here by a germline match of the DNA. This CDR3 is built from 11 residues. Germline V lookup: CDR1 EGSTGY, CDR2 YDSYTSSV. The DNA of the CDR3 is TGTGCCGCCTGGGATGGGGCAGAGAAACTCTTT. Its protein product is CAAWDGAEKLF.

The genes are TRGV2 and TRGJ1 or TRGJ2. TCRdb records no J gene; here it was assigned by comparing the DNA to germline. Germline V gene sequence: CDR1 EGSNGY, CDR2 YDSYNSKV. This CDR3 spans 14 amino acids. Trimming removed 0 bases from V and 5 bases from J; junction bases left unmatched: 7. The CDR3 coding sequence is TGTGCCACCTGGGACGGGCTGGTCGATTATAAGAAACTCTTT. Translating it yields CATWDGLVDYKKLF.

Remarks on this clone: The same CDR3 also results from other DNA sequences found in this sample. The rearrangement links TRGV5 to TRGJ1 or TRGJ2. TCRdb offers no J gene call, so here the DNA was matched to germline to obtain one. Losses at the gene ends were 0 bases for V and 7 bases for J; bases not matched to a gene: 6. CDR1 is VINAFY, CDR2 YDVSNSKD, per germline. The CDR3 has 13 residues. The CDR3 bases are TGTGCCACCTGGGACAGGCCAAGATATAAGAAACTCTTT. Translation gives CATWDRPRYKKLF.

This clone showed up just a few times. The V gene is TRGV9, the J gene TRGJ1 or TRGJ2. CDR3 length: 17 amino acids. J lost 0 bases, V lost 1 base, and 12 bases had no gene match. In germline, CDR1 is GITISATS, CDR2 ISYDGTV (reference sequence). CDR3 sequence (DNA): TGTGCCTTGTGGGAGGTACCAGGAAAACCGAATTATTATAAGAAACTCTTT. Protein product: CALWEVPGKPNYYKKLF.

The chain recombines TRGV3 with TRGJ1 or TRGJ2. In the absence of a J gene in TCRdb, the DNA was matched to germline to assign it here. The CDR3 totals 14 residues. Per the germline V gene, CDR1 is VTNTFY and CDR2 is YDVSTARD (reference sequence). V was clipped by 3 bases and J by 5 bases; unmatched bases: 10. The CDR3 coding sequence is TGTGCCACCTGGGACCGGAAGGCCAATTATAAGAAACTCTTT. Translating gives CATWDRKANYKKLF.

The table lists this clone with a few counts. The chain combines TRGV3 with TRGJ1 or TRGJ2. In the absence of a J gene in TCRdb, the DNA was matched to germline to assign it here. The junction had 15 bases not matched to a gene; V was cut back by 0 bases and J by 4 bases. Germline CDR1 VTNTFY, CDR2 YDVSTARD (reference sequence). The CDR3 length is 17 residues. CDR3 sequence (DNA): TGTGCCACCTGGGACAGGCGCGTCGGGGGTAACTATTATAAGAAACTCTTT. It translates to CATWDRRVGGNYYKKLF.

This clone was observed a few times. The J gene is TRGJP2, the V gene TRGV8. Here the J gene came from matching the DNA to germline, since TCRdb omits it. CDR1 is VENAVY, CDR2 YDSYNSRV, per germline. This CDR3 has 18 amino acids. J was trimmed by 1 base and V by 0 bases; bases with no gene match: 11. The CDR3: CATWDRRERTSSDWIKTF. CDR3 DNA: TGTGCCACCTGGGATAGGCGGGAGAGAACTAGTAGTGATTGGATCAAGACGTTT.

The chain carries TRGV4 and TRGJP2. Matching the DNA to germline supplied the J gene, which TCRdb does not give. Germline-derived CDR1 and CDR2 are EGSTGY and YDSYTSSV. The CDR3 loop spans 18 amino acids. The V gene end was trimmed by 2 bases and the J gene end by 3 bases; junction bases not matched to a gene: 15. CDR3 sequence: CATWDDGPTSGSDWIKTF. Here the CDR3 DNA reads TGTGCCACCTGGGATGACGGTCCGACGAGCGGTAGTGATTGGATCAAGACGTTT.

This clone was counted a few times. V and J are TRGV8 and TRGJ1 or TRGJ2. TCRdb does not report a J gene; here it was assigned by matching the DNA to germline references. This CDR3 spans 15 amino acids. Per the germline V gene, CDR1 is VENAVY and CDR2 is YDSYNSRV. V lost 6 bases to trimming and J lost 3 bases; unmatched junction nucleotides: 14. CDR3 nucleotide sequence: TGTGCCACCTGGAGTCCTCAAGGCGGTTATTATAAGAAACTCTTT. Translation gives CATWSPQGGYYKKLF.

This clone was seen more than once but under ten times. V gene TRGV4 combines with J gene TRGJ1 or TRGJ2. Losses at the gene ends were 1 base for V and 5 bases for J; bases not matched to a gene: 2. Germline V gene sequence: CDR1 EGSTGY, CDR2 YDSYTSSV. This CDR3 contains 12 residues. As DNA, the CDR3 is TGTGCCACCTGGGATGGTGATTATAAGAAACTCTTT. This translates into CATWDGDYKKLF.

This clone showed up just a few times. The gene calls are TRGV4 and TRGJP2. The ends lost 1 base at V and 5 bases at J; junction bases unmatched: 7. The CDR3 contains 15 residues. Germline loops: CDR1 EGSTGY, CDR2 YDSYTSSV. CDR3 sequence (DNA): TGTGCCACCTGGGATGGTGGGGAGAGTGATTGGATCAAGACGTTT. Residues: CATWDGGESDWIKTF.

The rearrangement joins TRGV9 to TRGJ1 or TRGJ2. The length of the CDR3 is 9 residues. The ends lost 0 bases at V and 16 bases at J; junction bases unmatched: 3. Germline CDR1 is GITISATS and CDR2 is ISYDGTV (reference sequence). CDR3 DNA: TGTGCCTTGTGGGAGGTGCTGCTCTTT. Translated: CALWEVLLF.

This chain joins TRGV4 and TRGJ1 or TRGJ2. No J gene was available from TCRdb, and it was assigned here by a germline match of the DNA. Germline assignment: CDR1 EGSTGY and CDR2 YDSYTSSV. V gave up 0 bases and J gave up 4 bases; unmatched junction bases: 6. This CDR3 is 14 amino acids long. CDR3 in DNA: TGTGCCACCTGGGATGGGCTGAGGTATTATAAGAAACTCTTT. Its translation: CATWDGLRYYKKLF.

On this clone: A read error is possible here, since a much larger clone lies one base away. The V call is TRGV2, the J call TRGJ1 or TRGJ2. TCRdb supplies no J gene; here it was assigned by aligning the nucleotide sequence to germline. Germline V gives CDR1 EGSNGY, CDR2 YDSYNSKV. The CDR3 extends over 11 amino acids. The trim removed 3 bases at V and 6 bases at J, leaving 2 bases unmatched. This CDR3 reads CATWDRYKKLF. DNA for the CDR3: TGTGCCACCTGGGACCGTTATAAGAAACTCTTT.

There are a few counts of this clone. The chain recombines TRGV3 with TRGJ1 or TRGJ2. There are 12 residues in the CDR3. Germline CDR1 and CDR2: VTNTFY and YDVSTARD (reference sequence). After removal of 0 bases from V and 12 bases from J, the junction contained 8 bases not matched to a gene. Here the CDR3 reads CATWDRQGGKLF. The CDR3 DNA follows: TGTGCCACCTGGGACAGGCAGGGTGGGAAACTCTTT.

The V and J genes are TRGV5 and TRGJP2. The J gene was not available in TCRdb and was assigned here by matching the DNA to germline segments. The germline V gene has CDR1 VINAFY and CDR2 YDVSNSKD. V shed 0 bases and J 11 bases; nucleotides not matched to a gene: 6. The CDR3 has 13 residues. The CDR3 DNA sequence: TGTGCCACCTGGGACAGGCGAGGGTGGATCAAGACGTTT. Amino acids: CATWDRRGWIKTF.

The chain employs TRGV3 and TRGJ1 or TRGJ2. TCRdb offers no J gene call, so here the DNA was matched to germline to obtain one. The germline V gene has CDR1 VTNTFY and CDR2 YDVSTARD (reference sequence). CDR3 length equals 12 residues. J was trimmed by 11 bases and V by 7 bases; bases with no gene match: 14. DNA of the CDR3: TGTGCCACCTGCGCTAGTCGGGAGCAGAAACTCTTT. It encodes CATCASREQKLF.

The J gene is TRGJP2, the V gene TRGV3. TCRdb lists no J gene, so it was determined here by aligning the DNA to germline. Germline loops: CDR1 VTNTFY, CDR2 YDVSTARD (reference sequence). V lost 0 bases and J lost 2; bases outside the gene matches: 6. The CDR3 totals 16 residues. The CDR3 sequence is CATWDRPRSSDWIKTF. Here the CDR3 DNA reads TGTGCCACCTGGGACAGGCCGAGGAGTAGTGATTGGATCAAGACGTTT.

The chain is built from TRGV8 and TRGJ1 or TRGJ2. The CDR3 extends over 12 amino acids. Unmatched junction bases numbered 2, after V lost 1 base and J lost 5 bases. Germline V lookup: CDR1 VENAVY, CDR2 YDSYNSRV. CDR3 DNA sequence: TGTGCCACCTGGGATAGAGATTATAAGAAACTCTTT. Translated: CATWDRDYKKLF.